In its sample, the clone carrying this T cell receptor beta chain was seen many times. This specimen belongs to a study of blood T cell repertoires in COVID-19. CDR3 length: 15 residues. The germline CDR1 and CDR2 sequences are MGHRA and YSYEKL. The V segment lost 5 bases and the J segment 7 bases; nucleotides outside the gene matches: 11. TCRdb's copy holds only in-frame clones and misses some; the assay was immunoSEQ multiplex PCR. The sample carries about 110,000 clones, 69% recorded once. This sequence was found in a man of 80 years or more with acute or convalescent COVID-19. Source material: peripheral blood. The V and J genes are TRBV4-1 and TRBJ1-5, with 7 positions matching TRBD1. In nucleotides, the CDR3 is TGCGCCAGCAGCGAAACCGGGACAGTCGGCCAGCCCCAGCATTTT. Translating it yields CASSETGTVGQPQHF.